This T cell receptor beta chain was retrieved from a study of cytomegalovirus exposure and HLA in healthy donors. Regarding the study as a whole: Immune exposure information available was restricted to CMV serostatus.

As regards this clone: Its target is unknown.

Trimming stripped 4 bases from V and 4 bases from J, with 6 bases between. Germline V CDR1 and CDR2: SGHTS, YDEGEE. This CDR3 contains 13 residues. This PCR relied on a set of 60 Vbeta primers and 13 Jbeta primers. Repertoires were generated with immunoSEQ multiplex PCR, while TCRdb's copy carries only in-frame clones and drops some. This sample has approximately 190,000 clones, with roughly 76% found just once. This TCR was sampled from a man aged 35-49 years in good health and CMV-seropositive. Sequenced material: PBMCs. The V and J genes are TRBV5-8 and TRBJ1-6; tentative D call: TRBD1 (5 bases). Here the CDR3 reads CASSRGYNSPLHF. As DNA, the CDR3 is TGTGCCAGCAGCAGGGGTTATAATTCACCCCTCCACTTT.